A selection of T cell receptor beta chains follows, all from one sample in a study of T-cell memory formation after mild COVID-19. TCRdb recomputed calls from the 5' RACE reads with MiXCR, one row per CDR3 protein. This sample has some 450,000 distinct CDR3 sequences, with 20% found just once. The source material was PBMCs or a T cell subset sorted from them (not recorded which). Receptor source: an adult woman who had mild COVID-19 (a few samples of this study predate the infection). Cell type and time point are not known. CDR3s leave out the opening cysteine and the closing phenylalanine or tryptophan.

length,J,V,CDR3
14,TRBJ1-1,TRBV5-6,ASSSRQGNMNTEAF
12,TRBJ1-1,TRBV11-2,ASSLEDRVTEAF
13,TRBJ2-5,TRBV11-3,ASSLRGRAAETQY
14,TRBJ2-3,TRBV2,ASSESRDRSTDTQY
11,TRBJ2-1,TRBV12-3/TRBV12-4,ASSLGPFNEQF
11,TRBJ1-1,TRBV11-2,ASSLGDRLGAF
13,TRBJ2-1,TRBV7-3,ASSSGTSGDNEQF
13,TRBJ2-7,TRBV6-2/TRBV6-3,ASSYFPDYPYEQY
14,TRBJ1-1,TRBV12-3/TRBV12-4,ASSNIPGRGNTEAF
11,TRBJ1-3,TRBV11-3,ASSDWARNTIY
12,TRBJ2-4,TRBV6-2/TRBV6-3,ASSWWDRKNIQY
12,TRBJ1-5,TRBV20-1,SASTGTSNQPQH
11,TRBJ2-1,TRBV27,ASSSLVMDEQF
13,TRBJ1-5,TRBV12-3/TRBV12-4,ASSLVGTGIVPQH
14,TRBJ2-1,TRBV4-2,ASSQVGDYIFNEQF
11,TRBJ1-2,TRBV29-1,SVFGGTGYGYT
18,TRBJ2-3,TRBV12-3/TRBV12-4,ASSPRAGALSYTSTDTQY
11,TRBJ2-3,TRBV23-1,ASSSGCTDTQY
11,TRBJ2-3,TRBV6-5,ASTRGSTDTQY
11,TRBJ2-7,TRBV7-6,ASSLGPTGEQY
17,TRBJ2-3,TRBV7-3,ASTRPRGSLAGGADTQY
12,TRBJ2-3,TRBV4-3,ASSQEGQGGSQY
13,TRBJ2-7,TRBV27,ASSLSRDRDHEQY
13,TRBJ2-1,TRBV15,ATSATPGSYNEQF
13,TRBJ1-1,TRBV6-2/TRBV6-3,ASSSGGHVLTEAF
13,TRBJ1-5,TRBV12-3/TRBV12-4,ASSHGQGARQPQH
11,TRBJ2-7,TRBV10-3,AISHVQGYEQY
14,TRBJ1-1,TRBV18,ASSNGQTFMNTEAF
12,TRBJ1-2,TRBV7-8,ASSLAGTGGGYT
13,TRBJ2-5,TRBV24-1,ATSDLGRSGETQY
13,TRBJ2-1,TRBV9,ASSARTSGVGEQF
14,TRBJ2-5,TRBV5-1,ASSFLRLAGVETQY